Listed here are 20 T cell receptor beta chains from one sample, sequenced in a study of beta chain features in type 1 diabetes. As every portion of the isolated RNA was reverse transcribed, the sequencing read expressed TCRB transcripts. Produced via immunoSEQ multiplex PCR; TCRdb's table is partial and in-frame only. The repertoire holds 810,000 or so clones, about a sixth seen once, with about 0.02% in the top ten. The sequenced sample was naive CD4+ T cells from blood. The origin of the receptors is a woman aged 18-29 years in good health.

CDR3 coding DNA: TGCGCCAGCAAATTGACAGGGGGCTTAGGGCAAGAGACCCAGTACTTC. Translated: CASKLTGGLGQETQYF. This chain joins TRBV5-1 and TRBJ2-5, with 10 bases lining up with TRBD1. The CDR3 is made up of 16 amino acids. The trim removed 6 bases at V and 2 bases at J, leaving 10 bases unmatched. The V gene's germline CDR1 is SGHRS and CDR2 YFSETQ.

This clone has just a few counts. The V and J genes are TRBV9 and TRBJ1-1; D uncertain. Trimming pared 0 bases from V and 6 bases from J, leaving 9 bases between. The germline CDR1 and CDR2 sequences are SGDLS and YYNGEE. This CDR3 has 13 amino acids. The CDR3 reads CASSVDFGSEAFF. The CDR3 bases are TGTGCCAGCAGCGTAGATTTTGGTTCTGAAGCTTTCTTT.

The rearrangement links TRBV4-2 to TRBJ2-7; 9 positions agree with TRBD2. The CDR3 covers 16 residues. Germline CDR1 is LGHNA and CDR2 is YNFKEQ. V was pared by 2 bases and J by 4 bases, with 9 bases of the junction left unmatched. In nucleotides, the CDR3 is TGTGCCAGCAGCCAATCCTGGTTAGCGGGAGCATACGAGCAGTACTTC. Translating it yields CASSQSWLAGAYEQYF.

This clone was observed a handful of times. The chain carries TRBV7-2 and TRBJ2-7; D not certain. The CDR3 covers 15 residues. V lost 0 bases to trimming and J lost 6 bases, with 15 bases between them. CDR1 is SGHTA and CDR2 is FQGNSA in the germline V gene. CDR3 sequence: CASSLARTRSREQYF. The DNA for the CDR3 is TGTGCCAGCAGCTTAGCGAGGACCCGATCTCGCGAGCAGTACTTC.

There are a few counts of this clone. The CDR3 is CASSHGDRSYEQYF. CDR3 sequence (DNA): TGCGCCAGCAGCCACGGGGACAGATCCTACGAGCAGTACTTC. The V gene is TRBV4-3, the J gene TRBJ2-7; TRBD1 matches at 7 bases. Trimming took 3 bases from V and 1 from J; bases not matched to a gene: 3. Germline V gene data show CDR1 as LGHNA and CDR2 as YSLEER. CDR3 length equals 14 residues.

The CDR3 DNA reads as TGTGCCAGCAGTCATAGGGCAGATACGCAGTATTTT. It is translated as CASSHRADTQYF. The V and J genes are TRBV6-6 and TRBJ2-3; no reliable D call. Germline V CDR1 and CDR2: MNHNY, SVGAGI (reference sequence). Trimming took off 5 bases at V and 4 bases at J, with 7 bases between the two ends. The CDR3 is 12 amino acids.

A few counts support this clone. The chain is built from TRBV6-6 and TRBJ2-3; D possibly corresponds to TRBD2 (5 bases). This CDR3 spans 16 amino acids. V was pared by 4 bases and J by 0 bases, with 14 bases between. Germline CDR1 is MNHNY and CDR2 is SVGAGI (reference sequence). DNA of the CDR3: TGTGCCAGCAGTTCCGCTGCGGGCACTAGCACAGATACGCAGTATTTT. It yields the protein CASSSAAGTSTDTQYF.

With respect to this clone: The sample carries other DNA sequences with the same CDR3. The rearrangement joins TRBV20-1 to TRBJ1-1; no reliable D call. CDR3 length: 10 amino acids. Trimming pared 1 base from V and 6 bases from J, leaving 3 bases between. Germline CDR1 DFQATT, CDR2 SNEGSKA (reference sequence). CDR3 protein: CSARGPEAFF. The CDR3 nucleotides are TGCAGTGCTAGAGGGCCTGAAGCTTTCTTT.

In this sample, this clone turned up a few times. CDR3 sequence (DNA): TGTGCCACCAGCAATTACGGGACAGGTTCCTACGAGCAGTACTTC. Its protein is CATSNYGTGSYEQYF. This chain joins TRBV15 and TRBJ2-7; 8 bases align to TRBD1. The CDR3 sequence is 15 residues long. Trimming at V came to 4 bases and at J to 1 base, leaving 6 bases not matched to a gene. Germline-derived CDR1 and CDR2 are LNHNV and YYDKDF (reference sequence). The variable domain in full, completed from reference TRBV15 and TRBJ2-7, reads DAMVIQNPRYQVTQFGKPVTLSCSQTLNHNVMYWYQQKSSQAPKLLFHYYDKDFNNEADTPDNFQSRRPNTSFCFLDIRSPGLGDTAMYLCATSNYGTGSYEQYFGPGTRLTVT.

This clone was counted between two and nine times. This chain joins TRBV5-4 and TRBJ2-3; TRBD2 aligns across 11 bases. Germline CDR1 reads SGHNT; CDR2 reads YYREEE (reference sequence). Germline trimming cut 3 bases from V and 5 bases from J; bases unmatched to any gene: 8. The CDR3 covers 16 residues. The CDR3 reads CASSWAPGLAVDTQYF. CDR3 nucleotide sequence: TGTGCCAGCAGCTGGGCACCGGGACTAGCGGTAGATACGCAGTATTTT.

This sequence joins TRBV10-3 and TRBJ1-5, with TRBD1 matching 10 bases. With V trimmed by 5 bases and J by 6 bases, 7 bases remained unmatched. Germline assignment: CDR1 ENHRY and CDR2 SYGVKD. This CDR3 comprises 15 residues. CDR3 nucleotide sequence: TGTGCCATCAGTAAAGGACAGGGGGGCGGTCAGCCCCAGCATTTT. It specifies CAISKGQGGGQPQHF.

A few counts support this clone. V gene TRBV10-2 combines with J gene TRBJ2-3; the D gene could be TRBD1 or TRBD2 (5 bases each). Per the germline V gene, CDR1 is WSHSY and CDR2 is SAAADI. Trimming took off 3 bases at V and 4 bases at J, with 14 bases between the two ends. This CDR3 contains 15 residues. The CDR3 loop is CASSESASGPDTQYF. For the CDR3, the DNA is TGCGCCAGCAGTGAATCGGCTTCGGGGCCAGATACGCAGTATTTT.

This clone showed up many times. The CDR3 DNA sequence: TGTGCCAGCAATCCTGGACAGGGGAACAATGAGCAGTTCTTC. It specifies CASNPGQGNNEQFF. The chain has TRBV28 and TRBJ2-1, with 9 bases that match TRBD1. Looked up from germline, CDR1 is MDHEN and CDR2 is SYDVKM. With V trimmed by 7 bases and J by 5 bases, 6 bases remained unmatched. CDR3 length: 14 amino acids.

The chain uses TRBV27 and TRBJ2-6; perhaps TRBD1 as D (6 bases). Between the trimmed V and J ends, which lost 5 bases and 4 bases, there was a span of 12 bases. CDR1 and CDR2 from the germline V gene are MNHEY and SMNVEV (reference sequence). The CDR3 length is 15 residues. DNA for the CDR3: TGTGCCAGCAGTCTGGACAGTTCGGGGGCCAACGTCCTGACTTTC. Encoded protein: CASSLDSSGANVLTF.

The chain combines TRBV5-1 with TRBJ2-1; 8 nucleotides agree with TRBD2. The CDR3 spans 14 residues. Germline assignment: CDR1 SGHRS and CDR2 YFSETQ. Unmatched junction bases numbered 5, after V lost 5 bases and J lost 4 bases. CDR3 nucleotides: TGCGCCAGCAGGTGGCGGGAGGCTTACAATGAGCAGTTCTTC. It yields the protein CASRWREAYNEQFF.

V usage is TRBV7-9 and J usage is TRBJ2-3, with 12 bases lining up with TRBD2. CDR1 is SEHNR and CDR2 is FQNEAQ in the germline V gene (reference sequence). The V segment lost 4 bases and the J segment 4 bases; nucleotides outside the gene matches: 6. The CDR3 is 16 amino acids. CDR3 sequence: CASSSGTSGSADTQYF. CDR3 sequence (DNA): TGTGCCAGCAGCTCCGGGACTAGCGGGTCGGCAGATACGCAGTATTTT.

This clone has a handful of counts. The V and J genes are TRBV5-1 and TRBJ2-1, with D uncertain. The CDR3 totals 11 residues. The V gene's germline CDR1 is SGHRS and CDR2 YFSETQ. The V gene lost 6 bases and the J gene lost 9 bases, with 10 bases spanning the gap. CDR3 loop: CASTDSGEQFF. As DNA, the CDR3 is TGCGCCAGCACCGACTCGGGTGAGCAGTTCTTC.

This clone was counted between two and nine times. This chain connects TRBV5-4 to TRBJ2-1; D may be TRBD2 (7 bases). Looked up from germline, CDR1 is SGHNT and CDR2 is YYREEE (reference sequence). Trimming took 5 bases from V and 10 from J, leaving 22 bases between them. This CDR3 is built from 15 residues. In nucleotides, the CDR3 is TGTGCCAGCAGGTTTTGGGGGCTAGCGGTCCAAGAGCAGTTCTTC. Translation: CASRFWGLAVQEQFF.

The chain employs TRBV21-1 and TRBJ2-5. TRBV21-1 is given as a pseudogene. The CDR3 covers 13 residues. The CDR3 DNA reads TGTGCCAGCAGCAGAGGACCCCAAGAGACCCAGTACTTC. Amino acid sequence: CASSRGPQETQYF.

The genes are TRBV7-2 and TRBJ1-2; D may be TRBD1 (5 bases). Trimming pared 1 base from V and 3 bases from J, leaving 15 bases between. Germline CDR1 is SGHTA and CDR2 is FQGNSA. The CDR3 is 16 residues long. The CDR3 DNA sequence: TGTGCCAGCAGCTTAGTCACGGGGCAGATATACTATGGCTACACCTTC. Protein: CASSLVTGQIYYGYTF.